Shown below are 16 T cell receptor beta chains from a single sample sequenced in a study of CD8 T cells in ankylosing spondylitis. These TCRs' antigens remain unknown. Findings of the study overall: Ankylosing spondylitis blood appeared to carry a characteristic TCR beta motif of roughly 8 highly homologous variants.

MiXCR, run by TCRdb on the 5' RACE reads, gives a single entry per CDR3 protein. The sample has about 540,000 distinct CDR3 sequences, more than 9.5% seen once. The sample consisted of blood, either unsorted or a sorted T cell fraction (not recorded which). The receptors were gathered from a male donor with ankylosing spondylitis.

V is TRBV5-1 and J is TRBJ1-6, with 11 bases matching TRBD1. V dropped 2 bases and J dropped 10; count of bases not matched to a gene: 2. This CDR3 spans 14 amino acids. Germline V gene sequence: CDR1 SGHRS, CDR2 YFSETQ. The CDR3 DNA is TGCGCCAGCAGCTTCGGGACAGGGGGATCACCCCTCCACTTT. Protein: CASSFGTGGSPLHF. Variable domain in full (rest from reference TRBV5-1 and TRBJ1-6): KAGVTQTPRYLIKTRGQQVTLSCSPISGHRSVSWYQQTPGQGLQFLFEYFSETQRNKGNFPGRFSGRQFSNSRSEMNVSTLELGDSALYLCASSFGTGGSPLHFGNGTRLTVT.

This chain uses TRBV5-5 with TRBJ2-1; possibly TRBD2 for D (5 bases). Germline lookup yields CDR1 SGHKS and CDR2 YYEKEE (reference sequence). The CDR3 is made up of 14 amino acids. The V end was cut by 4 bases, the J end by 7 bases, with 15 bases between. The CDR3 coding sequence is TGTGCCAGCAGCCTTTGGGTGGGAGCGAATGAGCAGTTCTTC. Encoded protein: CASSLWVGANEQFF. Looking up the rest from reference TRBV5-5 and TRBJ2-1 gives the full variable domain: DAGVTQSPTHLIKTRGQQVTLRCSPISGHKSVSWYQQVLGQGPQFIFQYYEKEERGRGNFPDRFSARQFPNYSSELNVNALLLGDSALYLCASSLWVGANEQFFGPGTRLTVL.

The genes are TRBV20-1 and TRBJ2-1, with a weak D call TRBD1 (6 bases). This CDR3 region has 14 residues. From germline, CDR1 is DFQATT and CDR2 SNEGSKA (reference sequence). V was pared by 4 bases and J by 2 bases, with 12 bases between. The CDR3 DNA reads TGCAGTGCTACCTCAGGGGTAACCTACAATGAGCAGTTCTTC. Translated: CSATSGVTYNEQFF.

This clonotype came up a few times. This sequence joins TRBV5-1 and TRBJ1-3; the D gene is possibly TRBD1 (6 bases). The germline V gene encodes CDR1 SGHRS and CDR2 YFSETQ. CDR3 length: 16 amino acids. V was pared by 3 bases and J by 0 bases, with 13 bases between. The CDR3 spells CASSWGQISSGNTIYF. CDR3 nucleotide sequence: TGCGCCAGCAGCTGGGGGCAAATTAGCTCTGGAAACACCATATATTTT.

This clonotype came up a few times. The chain employs TRBV25-1 and TRBJ1-5, with D hard to call. Between the trimmed V and J ends, which lost 1 base and 4 bases, there was a span of 2 bases. Germline V gene data show CDR1 as MGHDK and CDR2 as SYGVNS. The length of the CDR3 is 12 residues. CDR3 region: CASSEFNQPQHF. CDR3 DNA: TGTGCCAGCAGTGAATTTAATCAGCCCCAGCATTTT.

This clonotype showed up just a few times. The V and J genes are TRBV20-1 and TRBJ2-5; tentatively, D is TRBD2 (6 bases). CDR1 and CDR2 from the germline V gene are DFQATT and SNEGSKA (reference sequence). CDR3 size: 17 residues. Trimming removed 0 bases at V and 2 bases at J, with 19 bases between. The CDR3 is CSARERVVWEAQETQYF. The DNA of the CDR3 is TGCAGTGCTAGAGAGAGAGTGGTATGGGAGGCACAAGAGACCCAGTACTTC.

This clonotype was recorded a few times. V is TRBV15 and J is TRBJ2-7, with D uncertain. Germline V gene lookup returns CDR1 LNHNV and CDR2 YYDKDF (reference sequence). The V gene lost 5 bases and the J gene lost 5 bases, with 22 bases spanning the gap. The CDR3 covers 16 residues. The CDR3 spells CATSGPFGVEKDEQYV. In DNA form, the CDR3 reads TGTGCCACCAGCGGACCCTTTGGGGTGGAAAAGGACGAGCAGTACGTC.

The V gene is TRBV24-1, the J gene TRBJ2-1; 7 nucleotides agree with TRBD2. The junction had 4 bases not matched to a gene; V was cut back by 10 bases and J by 2 bases. This CDR3 has 13 residues. Germline lookup yields CDR1 KGHDR and CDR2 SFDVKD. The CDR3 DNA reads TGTGCCACGGGGGGGATTACCTACAATGAGCAGTTCTTC. This codes for CATGGITYNEQFF.

This chain uses TRBV20-1 with TRBJ2-1; tentatively, D is TRBD1 (5 bases). Germline lookup yields CDR1 DFQATT and CDR2 SNEGSKA (reference sequence). Trimming shortened V by 1 base and J by 7 bases, and 14 bases separated the two germline ends. CDR3 length: 14 amino acids. CDR3 loop: CSARVEGVWNEQFF. CDR3 in DNA: TGCAGTGCTAGAGTAGAAGGGGTTTGGAATGAGCAGTTCTTC.

This clonotype was seen many times. This chain links TRBV9 with TRBJ1-1; TRBD1 is a possible D gene (5 bases). CDR1 SGDLS and CDR2 YYNGEE come from the germline V gene. The V and J ends lost 2 bases and 4 bases respectively, with 18 bases between them. The CDR3 runs 16 residues. This CDR3 reads CASSVIMWGTPTEAFF. For the CDR3, the DNA is TGTGCCAGCAGCGTTATAATGTGGGGGACCCCCACTGAAGCTTTCTTT.

The genes are TRBV29-1 and TRBJ2-3; TRBD2 matches 11 bases. The germline V gene encodes CDR1 SQVTM and CDR2 ANQGSEA. J gave up 4 bases and V 4 bases, and 7 bases lay outside the gene matches. This CDR3 region has 15 residues. The CDR3 DNA sequence: TGCAGCGTTGCCCCTACTAGCGGGAGTCCAGATACGCAGTATTTT. Residues: CSVAPTSGSPDTQYF.

This clonotype was counted ten times or more. CDR3 bases: TGCGCCAGCAGCTGGCAGGAACTGAACACTGAAGCTTTCTTT. It translates to CASSWQELNTEAFF. The chain couples TRBV5-1 to TRBJ1-1; D gene ambiguous. The V end was cut by 3 bases, the J end by 0 bases, with 9 bases between. The CDR3 length is 14 residues. The V gene's germline CDR1 is SGHRS and CDR2 YFSETQ.

The rearrangement joins TRBV27 to TRBJ2-1, with D perhaps matching TRBD2 (6 bases). The CDR3 is made up of 15 amino acids. Trimming left V 1 base short and J 6 bases short, with 13 bases between. Germline CDR1 MNHEY, CDR2 SMNVEV (reference sequence). In nucleotides, the CDR3 is TGTGCCAGCAGTTTATTAGGCGGGGTCGTCAATGAGCAGTTCTTC. Translating gives CASSLLGGVVNEQFF.

This clonotype was seen a handful of times. The chain carries TRBV20-1 and TRBJ2-1; D is undetermined. Trimming removed 5 bases from V and 10 bases from J, with 12 bases in between. The germline CDR1 and CDR2 sequences are DFQATT and SNEGSKA (reference sequence). The CDR3 has 11 amino acids. CDR3 loop: CSASFSTEQFF. The CDR3 DNA reads as TGCAGTGCTTCATTTTCAACGGAGCAGTTCTTC.

This clonotype has more than one count but fewer than ten. The chain carries TRBV4-1 and TRBJ1-1; 10 nucleotides align to TRBD1. CDR1 is MGHRA and CDR2 is YSYEKL in the germline V gene. The CDR3 contains 16 residues. V lost 3 bases and J lost 4; bases outside the gene matches: 8. The CDR3 here is CASSHGQGGRGTEAFF. The CDR3 coding sequence is TGCGCCAGCAGCCACGGACAGGGGGGAAGGGGCACTGAAGCTTTCTTT.

V usage is TRBV2 and J usage is TRBJ2-1, with 7 bases lining up with TRBD2. The CDR3 sequence is 16 residues long. The germline CDR1 and CDR2 sequences are SNHLY and FYNNEI. V was pared by 6 bases and J by 5 bases, with 13 bases of the junction left unmatched. CDR3 DNA sequence: TGTGCCAGCAGGGGGGGATCTAGCGGCGTACACAATGAGCAGTTCTTC. Translating gives CASRGGSSGVHNEQFF.